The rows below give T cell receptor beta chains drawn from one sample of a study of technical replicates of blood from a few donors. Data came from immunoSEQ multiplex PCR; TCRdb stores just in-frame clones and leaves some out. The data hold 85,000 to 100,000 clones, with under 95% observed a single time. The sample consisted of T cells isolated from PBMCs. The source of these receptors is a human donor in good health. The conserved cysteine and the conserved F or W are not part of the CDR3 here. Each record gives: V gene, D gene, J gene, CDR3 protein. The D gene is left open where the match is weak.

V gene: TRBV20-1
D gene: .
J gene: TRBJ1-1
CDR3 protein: SGGESTEAF

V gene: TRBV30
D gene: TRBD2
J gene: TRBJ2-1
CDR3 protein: AWSAHRTSGSYNEQF

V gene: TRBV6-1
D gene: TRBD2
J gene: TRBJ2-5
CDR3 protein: ASRRERQETQY

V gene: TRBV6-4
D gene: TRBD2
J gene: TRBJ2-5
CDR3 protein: ASFSKLTSGSGETQY

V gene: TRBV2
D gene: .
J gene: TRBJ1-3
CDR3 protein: ASGAATGDSGNTIY

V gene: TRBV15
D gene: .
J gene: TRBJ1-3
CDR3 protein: ATSRDGQNGNTIY

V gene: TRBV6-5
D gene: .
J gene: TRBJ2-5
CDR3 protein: ASSYGQSRETQY

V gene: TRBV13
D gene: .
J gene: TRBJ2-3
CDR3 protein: ASSLLQAATDTQY

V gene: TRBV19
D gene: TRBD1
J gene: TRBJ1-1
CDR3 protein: ASTPSGGWNTEAF

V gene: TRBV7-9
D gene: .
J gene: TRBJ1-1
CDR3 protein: ASSANSWAPNTEAF

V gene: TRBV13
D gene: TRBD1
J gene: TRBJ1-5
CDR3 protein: ASSSRSQGVGQPQH

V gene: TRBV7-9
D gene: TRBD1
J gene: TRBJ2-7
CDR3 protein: ASIQGAVSYEQY

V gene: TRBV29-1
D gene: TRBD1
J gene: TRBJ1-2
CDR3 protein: SALYRGPNYGYT

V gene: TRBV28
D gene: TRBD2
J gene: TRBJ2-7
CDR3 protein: ASSLGRLAGAYEQY

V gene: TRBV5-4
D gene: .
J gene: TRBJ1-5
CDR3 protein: ASSLDPYQPQH

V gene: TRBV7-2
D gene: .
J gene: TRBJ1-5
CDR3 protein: ASSLFGSSNQPQH

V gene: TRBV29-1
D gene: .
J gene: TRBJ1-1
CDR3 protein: SVDHRDTEAF

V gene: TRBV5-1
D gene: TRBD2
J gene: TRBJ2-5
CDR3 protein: ASSLGISGSSQETQY

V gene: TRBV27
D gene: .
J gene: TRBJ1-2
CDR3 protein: ASSIGRRYGYT

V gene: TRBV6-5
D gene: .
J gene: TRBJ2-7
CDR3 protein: ASSPDSRSYEQY

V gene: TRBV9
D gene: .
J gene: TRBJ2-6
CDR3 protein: ASTARPGFGFGANVLT

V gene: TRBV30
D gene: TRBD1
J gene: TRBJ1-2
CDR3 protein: AWSVGSGGDGYT

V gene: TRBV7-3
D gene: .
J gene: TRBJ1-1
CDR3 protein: ASSPQGGDTEAF

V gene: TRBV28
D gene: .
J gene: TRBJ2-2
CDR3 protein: ASSPLRGISNTGELF

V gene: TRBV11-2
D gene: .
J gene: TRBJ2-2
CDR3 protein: AVGERSNTGELF

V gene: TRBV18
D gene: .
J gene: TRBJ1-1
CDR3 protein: ASSVNRALNTEAF

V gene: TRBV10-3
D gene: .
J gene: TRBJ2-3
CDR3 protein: AISESSGSTDTQY

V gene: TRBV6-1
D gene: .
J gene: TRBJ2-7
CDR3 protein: ASSEPVSYEQY

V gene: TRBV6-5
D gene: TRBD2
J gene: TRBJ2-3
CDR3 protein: ASSLAGGTDTQY

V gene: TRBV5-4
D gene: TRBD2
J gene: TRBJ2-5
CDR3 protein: ASSPRGLAFQETQY

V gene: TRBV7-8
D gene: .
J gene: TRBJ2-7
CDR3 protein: ASSLGTPGLLPYEQY

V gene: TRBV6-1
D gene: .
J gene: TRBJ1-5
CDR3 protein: ASSRFVNQPQH

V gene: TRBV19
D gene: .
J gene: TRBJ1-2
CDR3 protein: ASSSLGGYT

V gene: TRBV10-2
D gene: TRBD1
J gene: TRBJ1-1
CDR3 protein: ATIGDRDTEAF

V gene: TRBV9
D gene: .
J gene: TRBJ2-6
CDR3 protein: ASSPKPRVGANVLT

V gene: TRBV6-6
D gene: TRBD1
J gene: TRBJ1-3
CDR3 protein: ASSRQGPGNTIY

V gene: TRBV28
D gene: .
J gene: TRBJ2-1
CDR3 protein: ASTEGGLNIGEQF

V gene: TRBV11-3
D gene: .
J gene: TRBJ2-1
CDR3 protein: ASSLTGSSYNEQF

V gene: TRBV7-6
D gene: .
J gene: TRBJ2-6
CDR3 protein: ASSSNSGANVLT

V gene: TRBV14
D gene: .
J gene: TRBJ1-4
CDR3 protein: ASSQQGQPNEKLF

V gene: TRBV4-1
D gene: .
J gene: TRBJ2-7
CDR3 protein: ASSQGLSGAEYEQY

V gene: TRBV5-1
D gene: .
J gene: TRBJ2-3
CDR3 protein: ASSFRGDGSRAQY

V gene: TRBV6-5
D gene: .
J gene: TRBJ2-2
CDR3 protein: ASSLGNTGELF

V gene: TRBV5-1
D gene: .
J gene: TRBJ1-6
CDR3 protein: ASSLGQYNSPLH

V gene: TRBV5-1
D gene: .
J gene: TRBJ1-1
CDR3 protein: ASSSYNDQGGTEAF

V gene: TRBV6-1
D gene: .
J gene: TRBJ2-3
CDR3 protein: ASRGGFLTDTQY